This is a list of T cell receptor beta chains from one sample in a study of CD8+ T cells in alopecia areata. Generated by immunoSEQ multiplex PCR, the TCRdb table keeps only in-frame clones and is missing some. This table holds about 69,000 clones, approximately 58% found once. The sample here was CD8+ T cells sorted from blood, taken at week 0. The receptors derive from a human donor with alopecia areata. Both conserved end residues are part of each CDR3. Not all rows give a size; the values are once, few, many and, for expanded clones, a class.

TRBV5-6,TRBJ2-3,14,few,CASSLDIYTDTQYF
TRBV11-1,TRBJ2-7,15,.,CASSLGVSSALEQYF
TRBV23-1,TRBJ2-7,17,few,CASRRTTPGTGAYEQYF
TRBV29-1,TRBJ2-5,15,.,CSVEAKGWSQETQYF
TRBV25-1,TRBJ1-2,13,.,CASSEIQDRGYTF
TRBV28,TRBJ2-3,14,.,CASTLLLNTDTQYF
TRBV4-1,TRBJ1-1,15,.,CASSQYRGTNTEAFF
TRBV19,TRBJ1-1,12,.,CASSIGILEAFF
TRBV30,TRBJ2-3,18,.,CAWSGYNRDRRPTDTQYF
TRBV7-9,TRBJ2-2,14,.,CARDRRENTGELFF
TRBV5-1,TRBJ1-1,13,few,CASRTGEWTEAFF
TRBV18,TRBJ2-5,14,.,CASSPQVAQETQYF
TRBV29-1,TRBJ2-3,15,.,CSVEGAMASTDTQYF
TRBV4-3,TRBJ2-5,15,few,CASSQEEGYQETQYF
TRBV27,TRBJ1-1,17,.,CASSPSERGLMNTEAFF
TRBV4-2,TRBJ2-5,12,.,CASSQEGETQYF
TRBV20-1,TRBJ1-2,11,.,CSAWDQYGYTF
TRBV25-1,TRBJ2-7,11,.,CASSESYEQYF
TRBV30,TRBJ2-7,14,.,CAWSGGTGIDEQYF
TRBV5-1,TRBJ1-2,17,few,CASSLSFGTGENYGYTF
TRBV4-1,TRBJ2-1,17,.,CASSQDRSGTLRPEQFF
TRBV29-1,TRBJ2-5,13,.,CSVETGYQETQYF
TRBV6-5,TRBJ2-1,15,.,CASSLAGGTNNEQFF
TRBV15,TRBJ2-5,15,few,CATSRDRLTQETQYF
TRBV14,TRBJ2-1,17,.,CASSLARSRVKYNEQFF
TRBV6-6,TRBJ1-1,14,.,CASSTRQGNTEAFF
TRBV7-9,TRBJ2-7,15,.,CASSSEDRGGYEQYF
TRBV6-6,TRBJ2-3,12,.,CASRTGADTQYF
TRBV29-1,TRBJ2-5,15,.,CSVEWSGGYQETQYF
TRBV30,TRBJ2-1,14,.,CACRTSRVYNEQFF
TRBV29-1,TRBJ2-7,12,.,CSVWDSSYEQYF
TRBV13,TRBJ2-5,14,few,CASSGQHLQETQYF
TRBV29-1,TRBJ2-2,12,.,CSVARDTGELFF
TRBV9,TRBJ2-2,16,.,CASSHTSGADTGELFF
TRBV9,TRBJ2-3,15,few,CASSVETRVTDTQYF
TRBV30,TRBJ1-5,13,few,CASGQGSHQPQHF
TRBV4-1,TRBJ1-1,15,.,CASSPWDTTNTEAFF
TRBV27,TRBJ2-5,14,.,CASSATLYQETQYF
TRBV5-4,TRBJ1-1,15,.,CASSLEGGVITEAFF
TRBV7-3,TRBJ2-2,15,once,CASRLGTGDTGELFF
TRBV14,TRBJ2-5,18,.,CASSQESIGTGGAETQYF
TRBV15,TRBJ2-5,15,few,CATSRGTSDRETQYF
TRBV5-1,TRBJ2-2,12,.,CASSLSAGELFF
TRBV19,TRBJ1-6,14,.,CASSVGPGGSPLHF
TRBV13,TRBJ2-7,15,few,CASSLLAGVAYEQYF
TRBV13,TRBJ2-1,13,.,CASSQTQYNEQFF
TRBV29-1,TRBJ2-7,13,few,CSVEGELGYEQYF
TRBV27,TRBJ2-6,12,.,CASSSGANVLTF
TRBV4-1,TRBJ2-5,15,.,CASSQKAGGGETQYF